These 25 T cell receptor beta chains came from one sample sequenced in a study of control samples from healthy donors and cancer patients (dated by TCRdb to the early 2020s). Library preparation employed the immunoSEQ multiplex PCR assay. The table comes from immuneACCESS by way of TCRdb, which keeps in-frame sequences with V and J called. Part of the clones is missing from these tables; in studies checked, under half for an unresolved V gene and the rest for unknown reasons. The sample table records about 140,000 clones; around 90% of these occur just once. The biggest ten clones account for about 1.8% of the sample. The sample was blood. The receptors here all came from a man in his late teens or twenties in good health.

V is TRBV19 and J is TRBJ2-6, with TRBD2 matching over 11 bases. Germline V gives CDR1 LNHDA, CDR2 SQIVND (reference sequence). The CDR3 spans 18 residues. The V segment lost 4 bases and the J segment 4 bases; nucleotides outside the gene matches: 9. The CDR3 reads CASSKTSGASRGANVLTF. The CDR3 DNA sequence: TGTGCCAGTAGTAAGACTAGCGGGGCGTCGAGAGGGGCCAACGTCCTGACTTTC. Using reference TRBV19 and TRBJ2-6 for the parts outside the CDR3, the full variable domain is DGGITQSPKYLFRKEGQNVTLSCEQNLNHDAMYWYRQDPGQGLRLIYYSQIVNDFQKGDIAEGYSVSREKKESFPLTVTSAQKNPTAFYLCASSKTSGASRGANVLTFGAGSRLTVL.

The chain is built from TRBV2 and TRBJ2-1; either TRBD1 or TRBD2 may supply D (6 bases each). CDR1 is SNHLY and CDR2 is FYNNEI in the germline V gene. The CDR3 is 16 residues long. Deletions cut 6 bases from V and 1 base from J, with 16 bases between. The CDR3 coding sequence is TGTGCCAGCAGCCTTAGGGGGGTAGGGTCCTACAATGAGCAGTTCTTC. Translated, it gives CASSLRGVGSYNEQFF.

CDR3 residues: CASSQGQNEKLFF. The CDR3 DNA sequence: TGTGCCAGCTCACAGGGCCAGAATGAAAAACTGTTTTTT. The chain combines TRBV18 with TRBJ1-4; no clear D gene. This CDR3 region has 13 residues. Germline loops: CDR1 KGHSH, CDR2 LQKENI. The V and J ends lost 4 bases and 5 bases respectively, with 8 bases between them.

The genes are TRBV27 and TRBJ1-2; D uncertain. This CDR3 contains 16 residues. The germline V gene has CDR1 MNHEY and CDR2 SMNVEV (reference sequence). Trimming took 0 bases from V and 0 from J, leaving 11 bases between them. CDR3 sequence: CASSLSNLNTNYGYTF. In DNA form, the CDR3 reads TGTGCCAGCAGTTTATCGAACCTAAATACTAACTATGGCTACACCTTC.

This clone was detected only once. The sample contains more than one DNA sequence encoding this CDR3. The chain is built from TRBV19 and TRBJ1-1, with 9 bases identical to TRBD1. The CDR3 length is 14 residues. V dropped 3 bases and J dropped 1; count of bases not matched to a gene: 0. CDR1 is LNHDA and CDR2 is SQIVND in the germline V gene (reference sequence). CDR3 nucleotide sequence: TGTGCCAGTAGTATGGACAGGGGGAACACTGAAGCTTTCTTT. It is translated as CASSMDRGNTEAFF.

This CDR3 is CASRYHLNTEAFF. DNA for the CDR3: TGTGCCAGCAGATACCATTTGAACACTGAAGCTTTCTTT. J is TRBJ1-1 and V is TRBV7-3; no clear D. CDR3 length equals 13 residues. CDR1 SGHTA and CDR2 FQGTGA come from the germline V gene. V lost 6 bases to trimming and J lost 0 bases, with 8 bases between them.

The chain combines TRBV24-1 with TRBJ2-3, with 9 nucleotides matching TRBD2. Losses at the gene ends were 3 bases for V and 6 bases for J; bases not matched to a gene: 9. Per the germline V gene, CDR1 is KGHDR and CDR2 is SFDVKD. The CDR3 is 16 amino acids. The CDR3 nucleotides read TGTGCCACCAGTGATCCGTCGGCGGGGGGGTTCGATACGCAGTATTTT. This translates into CATSDPSAGGFDTQYF.

The chain employs TRBV3-1 (or the pseudogene TRBV3-2) and TRBJ1-3; D is unclear. The CDR3 runs to 16 residues. CDR1 LGHDT and CDR2 YNNKEL come from the germline V gene (reference sequence). Trimming cost V 0 bases and J 0 bases, with 9 bases left between them. CDR3 in amino acids: CASSQETMSSGNTIYF. CDR3 sequence (DNA): TGTGCCAGCAGCCAAGAGACAATGAGCTCTGGAAACACCATATATTTT.

Comments on this clone: Germline is not matched at one junction end, which may reflect a read error. The rearrangement joins TRBV4-1 to TRBJ2-1, with 9 bases aligning to TRBD1. Germline V lookup: CDR1 MGHRA, CDR2 YSYEKL. The CDR3 has 15 residues. The CDR3 is CASTTGTGFGNEQFF. In DNA form, the CDR3 reads TGCGCGAGCACGACCGGGACAGGGTTCGGCAATGAGCAGTTCTTC.

The chain recombines TRBV14 with TRBJ2-2; tentative D call: TRBD1 (5 bases). Germline V gives CDR1 SGHDN, CDR2 FVKESK. The length of the CDR3 is 19 residues. Trimming left V 0 bases short and J 2 bases short, with 19 bases between. The CDR3 DNA reads as TGTGCCAGCAGCCAAGAGATCCCCATAGGGGTTCGAAACACCGGGGAGCTGTTTTTT. Its protein is CASSQEIPIGVRNTGELFF.

V is TRBV9 and J is TRBJ2-3, with TRBD2 matching 7 bases. The CDR3 covers 15 residues. The germline V gene encodes CDR1 SGDLS and CDR2 YYNGEE. The V segment lost 1 base and the J segment 3 bases; nucleotides outside the gene matches: 5. The CDR3 spells CASSVMGGETDTQYF. The CDR3 DNA reads TGTGCCAGCAGCGTAATGGGAGGGGAAACAGATACGCAGTATTTT.

The chain is built from TRBV4-3 and TRBJ1-1; D is perhaps TRBD1 (5 bases). Trimming removed 0 bases at V and 8 bases at J, with 13 bases between. CDR1 LGHNA and CDR2 YSLEER come from the germline V gene. The CDR3 sequence is 14 residues long. The CDR3 nucleotides read TGCGCCAGCAGCCAAGATTTAGCTGGGGGAGAAGCTTTCTTT. It translates to CASSQDLAGGEAFF.

CDR3 region: CASRTHSGGLNEQFF. The DNA of the CDR3 is TGTGCCAGCAGGACACATAGCGGGGGTCTTAATGAGCAGTTCTTC. The chain uses TRBV28 and TRBJ2-1; 9 positions agree with TRBD2. Per the germline V gene, CDR1 is MDHEN and CDR2 is SYDVKM. The CDR3 sequence is 15 residues long. V shed 6 bases and J 7 bases; nucleotides not matched to a gene: 10.

The chain uses TRBV7-9 and TRBJ1-4, with D tentatively TRBD1 (6 bases). V lost 2 bases to trimming and J lost 7 bases, with 14 bases between them. The CDR3 spans 15 residues. The germline gives CDR1 SEHNR, CDR2 FQNEAQ (reference sequence). CDR3 nucleotide sequence: TGTGCCAGCAGCTTAAAGAGGGGGTCGACTGAAAAACTGTTTTTT. Its translation: CASSLKRGSTEKLFF.

The chain combines TRBV6-1 with TRBJ2-7; D call uncertain. The CDR3 spans 11 residues. V gave up 1 base and J gave up 6 bases, with 4 bases separating them. Germline V gene lookup returns CDR1 MNHNS and CDR2 SASEGT. Here the CDR3 DNA reads TGTGCCAGCAGTGAAGGCGGCGAGCAGTACTTC. Its translation is CASSEGGEQYF.

The gene calls are TRBV18 and TRBJ1-3; no definite D call. V was pared by 0 bases and J by 8 bases, with 11 bases between. The germline V gene has CDR1 KGHSH and CDR2 LQKENI. The CDR3 is made up of 14 amino acids. CDR3: CASSPPAGLDTIYF. The CDR3 DNA reads TGTGCCAGCTCACCACCGGCAGGCTTGGACACCATATATTTT.

The genes are TRBV20-1 and TRBJ2-5; D is uncertain. Germline V lookup: CDR1 DFQATT, CDR2 SNEGSKA (reference sequence). Trimming left V 3 bases short and J 5 bases short, with 4 bases between. This CDR3 has 10 residues. CDR3 amino acids: CSASHETQYF. CDR3 sequence (DNA): TGCAGTGCTAGCCACGAGACCCAGTACTTC.

The chain uses TRBV30 and TRBJ2-7, with a tentative D call TRBD1 (7 bases). This CDR3 is 15 amino acids long. The germline V gene encodes CDR1 GTSNPN and CDR2 SVGIG (reference sequence). Deletions cut 0 bases from V and 5 bases from J, with 17 bases between. The CDR3 sequence is CAWSVLAGGLHEQYF. CDR3 DNA sequence: TGTGCCTGGAGTGTACTCGCAGGGGGACTGCACGAGCAGTACTTC.

The rearrangement joins TRBV7-9 to TRBJ2-1; perhaps TRBD2 as D (5 bases). Germline V gene data show CDR1 as SEHNR and CDR2 as FQNEAQ (reference sequence). Trimming cost V 2 bases and J 1 base, with 9 bases left between them. The CDR3 extends over 15 amino acids. The CDR3 DNA is TGTGCCAGCAGCTTATTTGAGCGGTCCTACAATGAGCAGTTCTTC. Translated, it gives CASSLFERSYNEQFF.

This rearrangement joins TRBV27 to TRBJ2-1; D not certain. CDR3 size: 15 residues. Trimming cost V 2 bases and J 6 bases, with 14 bases left between them. Germline V gene sequence: CDR1 MNHEY, CDR2 SMNVEV (reference sequence). The CDR3 reads CASSLGPGWLNEQFF. The DNA of the CDR3 is TGTGCCAGCAGTTTAGGGCCAGGCTGGCTCAATGAGCAGTTCTTC.

The genes are TRBV6-5 and TRBJ1-1; no clear D. The CDR3 length is 13 residues. CDR1 and CDR2 (germline): MNHEY, SVGAGI. V was clipped by 2 bases and J by 3 bases, with 7 bases between them. CDR3 amino acids: CASSYRWYTEAFF. CDR3 bases: TGTGCCAGCAGTTACCGGTGGTACACTGAAGCTTTCTTT.

The chain has TRBV2 and TRBJ2-3; D is possibly TRBD2 (5 bases). From germline, CDR1 is SNHLY and CDR2 FYNNEI. Trimming left V 6 bases short and J 2 bases short, with 9 bases between. CDR3 length: 13 amino acids. CDR3 bases: TGTGCCAGCAGACTAGTCCCCACAGATACGCAGTATTTT. Protein product: CASRLVPTDTQYF.

This clone was seen only once. This rearrangement joins TRBV19 to TRBJ2-2; 9 bases line up with TRBD1. This CDR3 is built from 16 residues. Per germline, CDR1 LNHDA and CDR2 SQIVND (reference sequence). The V segment lost 6 bases and the J segment 1 base; nucleotides outside the gene matches: 6. CDR3 in DNA: TGTGCCAGTAGCCTCCGGGACAGGGTGAACACCGGGGAGCTGTTTTTT. This codes for CASSLRDRVNTGELFF.

CDR3 in amino acids: CAWSVTGGAGKTQYF. The CDR3 DNA sequence: TGTGCCTGGAGTGTAACAGGGGGCGCCGGGAAGACCCAGTACTTC. The chain links TRBV30 to TRBJ2-5, with 9 bases matching TRBD1. The germline V gene has CDR1 GTSNPN and CDR2 SVGIG (reference sequence). The CDR3 totals 15 residues. Trimming cost V 0 bases and J 6 bases; bases outside gene matches: 8. The full variable domain, rest sourced from reference TRBV30 and TRBJ2-5, is SQTIHQWPATLVQPVGSPLSLECTVEGTSNPNLYWYRQAAGRGLQLLFYSVGIGQISSEVPQNLSASRPQDRQFILSSKKLLLSDSGFYLCAWSVTGGAGKTQYFGPGTRLLVL.

The chain combines TRBV7-9 with TRBJ2-2, with D tentatively TRBD2 (5 bases). This CDR3 region has 15 residues. Trimming removed 5 bases at V and 4 bases at J, with 14 bases between. Germline-derived CDR1 and CDR2 are SEHNR and FQNEAQ (reference sequence). CDR3: CASSPRTVSTGELFF. CDR3 nucleotide sequence: TGTGCCAGCAGCCCGCGGACTGTTTCCACCGGGGAGCTGTTTTTT.